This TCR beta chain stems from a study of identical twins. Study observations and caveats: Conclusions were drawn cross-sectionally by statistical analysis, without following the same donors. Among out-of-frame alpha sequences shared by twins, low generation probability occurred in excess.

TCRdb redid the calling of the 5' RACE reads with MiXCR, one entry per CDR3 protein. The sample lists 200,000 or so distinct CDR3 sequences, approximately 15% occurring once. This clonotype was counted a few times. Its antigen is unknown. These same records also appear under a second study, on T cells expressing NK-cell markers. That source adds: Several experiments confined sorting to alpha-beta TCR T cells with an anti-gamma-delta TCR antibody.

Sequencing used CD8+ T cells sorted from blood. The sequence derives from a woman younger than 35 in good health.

The CDR3 spells CASSDPHLNEQFF. Here the CDR3 DNA reads TGTGCCAGCAGCGACCCCCACTTGAATGAGCAGTTCTTC. The chain recombines TRBV9 with TRBJ2-1; D is unclear. Trimming took off 3 bases at V and 7 bases at J, with 11 bases between the two ends. There are 13 residues in the CDR3. Germline values: CDR1 SGDLS, CDR2 YYNGEE.